Sequencing of this TCR beta chain was carried out in a study of HIV-infected children after antiretroviral therapy interruption. Study at large: EBV and CMV exposure was recorded in most children. Interruption-arm samples span weeks 0, 12, interruption end (24 or 48), and about 3 years post-study.

The treatment: PENTA 11 planned treatment interruption arm or continuous ART arm. Sorting from thawed PBMCs isolated memory CD8+ CD45RO+ CD45RA- T cells. The CDR3 sequence is 15 residues long. V lost 10 bases and J lost 0, with 19 bases in between. Germline V CDR1 and CDR2: SGHRS, YFSETQ. RNA-based 3' RACE libraries used unique molecular identifiers. TCRdb used MiXCR to reprocess the 3' RACE reads, holding one entry per CDR3 protein. The sample contains more than 12,000 distinct CDR3 sequences, around 3.3% of which appear only once. This clonotype has ten or more counts. The chain uses TRBV5-1 and TRBJ1-1, with D perhaps matching TRBD1 (5 bases). The specimen was CD45RO+ CD8+ T cells from PBMCs, pooled from several time points, collected from a donor given antiretroviral therapy, either interrupted or continuous. Subset specified: memory CD8+ CD45RO+ CD45RA- T cells. This TCR came from a pool of human donors with HIV. Written as DNA, the CDR3 is TGCGCCTCCTCCTGGACGGGACTTATGAACACTGAAGCTTTCTTT. Its translation: CASSWTGLMNTEAFF.